This T cell receptor (beta chain) was captured by sequencing in a study of blood T cell repertoires in COVID-19. About the study: Sites in the United States, Italy and Spain provided acute and convalescent COVID-19 samples. Sources were T cells, B-cell-depleted T cells, or PBMCs; the material itself was cDNA or gDNA.

Original processing notes: From reference gene primer amplification, estimates of nucleated cell counts were derived. Sequenced by immunoSEQ multiplex PCR; TCRdb stores in-frame clones only, minus some. V and J calls and clone size are those listed in that table; D and trimming were worked out from the DNA. The table lists about 59,000 clones, approximately 80% of them singletons. This clone was picked up one time. Sequencing was carried out using peripheral blood. The source is a woman of 80 years or more with active or convalescent COVID-19.

CDR3 sequence: CASSYRSSAAKETQYF. The CDR3 nucleotides read TGTGCCAGCAGTTACAGGTCTAGCGCGGCAAAAGAGACCCAGTACTTC. The chain uses TRBV6-2 or TRBV6-3 and TRBJ2-5; D may be TRBD2 (6 bases). The length of the CDR3 is 16 residues. CDR1 is MNHEY, CDR2 SVGEGT, per germline. Trimming took off 2 bases at V and 3 bases at J, with 16 bases between the two ends.